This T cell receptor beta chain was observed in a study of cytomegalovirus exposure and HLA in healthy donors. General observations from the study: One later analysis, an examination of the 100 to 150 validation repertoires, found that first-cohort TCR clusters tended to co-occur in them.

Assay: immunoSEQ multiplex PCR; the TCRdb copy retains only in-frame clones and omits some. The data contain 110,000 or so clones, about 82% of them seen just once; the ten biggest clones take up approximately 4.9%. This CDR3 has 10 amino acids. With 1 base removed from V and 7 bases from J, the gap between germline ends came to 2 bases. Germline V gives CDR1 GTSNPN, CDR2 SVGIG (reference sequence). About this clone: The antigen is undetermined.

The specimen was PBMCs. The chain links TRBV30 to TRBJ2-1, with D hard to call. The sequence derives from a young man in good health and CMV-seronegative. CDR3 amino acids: CAWSANEQFF. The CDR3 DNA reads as TGTGCCTGGAGTGCGAATGAGCAGTTCTTC.